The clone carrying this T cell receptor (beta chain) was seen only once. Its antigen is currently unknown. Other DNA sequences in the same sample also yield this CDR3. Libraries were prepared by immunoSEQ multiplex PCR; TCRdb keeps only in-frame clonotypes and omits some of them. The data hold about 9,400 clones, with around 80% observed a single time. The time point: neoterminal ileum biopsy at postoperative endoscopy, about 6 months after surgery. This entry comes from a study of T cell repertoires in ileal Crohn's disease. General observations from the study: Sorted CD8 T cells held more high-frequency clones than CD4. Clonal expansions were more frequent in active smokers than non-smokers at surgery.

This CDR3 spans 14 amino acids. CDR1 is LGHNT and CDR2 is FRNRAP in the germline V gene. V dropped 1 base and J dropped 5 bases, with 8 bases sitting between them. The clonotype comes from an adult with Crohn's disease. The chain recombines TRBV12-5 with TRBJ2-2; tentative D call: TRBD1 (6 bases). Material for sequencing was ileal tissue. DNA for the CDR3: TGTGCTAGTGGTTTGGGGCAGGGGACCGGGGAGCTGTTTTTT. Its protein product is CASGLGQGTGELFF.